The sequence of this T cell receptor (beta chain) was determined in a study of blood T cell repertoires in COVID-19. Study in general: The United States, Italy and Spain provided the acute and convalescent COVID-19 samples. PBMCs, B-cell-depleted T cells, or T cells provided the cDNA or gDNA that made up the material.

The V gene's germline CDR1 is SGHRS and CDR2 YFSETQ. This CDR3 has 15 amino acids. Trimming at V came to 4 bases and at J to 1 base, leaving 2 bases not matched to a gene. Assay: immunoSEQ multiplex PCR; the TCRdb copy retains only in-frame clones and omits some. The top ten hold approximately 11% of the sample, which has some 130,000 clones, 65% to 90% seen once. Sequencing used peripheral blood. The TCR sequence derives from a man older than 75 with acute or convalescent COVID-19. This chain joins TRBV5-1 and TRBJ2-1; 10 positions agree with TRBD2. CDR3 sequence reads: CASSLAGVSYNEQFF. The CDR3 nucleotides read TGCGCCAGCAGCCTAGCGGGGGTGTCCTACAATGAGCAGTTCTTC. Based on the CDR3 plus reference TRBV5-1 and TRBJ2-1, the full variable domain is KAGVTQTPRYLIKTRGQQVTLSCSPISGHRSVSWYQQTPGQGLQFLFEYFSETQRNKGNFPGRFSGRQFSNSRSEMNVSTLELGDSALYLCASSLAGVSYNEQFFGPGTRLTVL.